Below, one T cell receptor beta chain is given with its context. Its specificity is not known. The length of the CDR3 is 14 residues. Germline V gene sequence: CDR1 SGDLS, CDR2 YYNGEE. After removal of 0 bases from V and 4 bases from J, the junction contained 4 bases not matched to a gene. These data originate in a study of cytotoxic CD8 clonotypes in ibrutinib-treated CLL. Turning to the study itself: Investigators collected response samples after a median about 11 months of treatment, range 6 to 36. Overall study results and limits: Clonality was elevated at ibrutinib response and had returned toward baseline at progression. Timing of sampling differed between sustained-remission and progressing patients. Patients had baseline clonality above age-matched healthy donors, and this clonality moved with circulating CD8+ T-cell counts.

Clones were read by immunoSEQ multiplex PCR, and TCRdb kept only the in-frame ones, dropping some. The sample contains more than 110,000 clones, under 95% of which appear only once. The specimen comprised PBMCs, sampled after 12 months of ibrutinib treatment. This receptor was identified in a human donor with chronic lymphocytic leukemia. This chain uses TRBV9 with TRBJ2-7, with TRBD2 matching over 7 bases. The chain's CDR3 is CASSVDSGGYEQYF. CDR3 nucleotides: TGTGCCAGCAGCGTAGACTCGGGAGGATACGAGCAGTACTTC.